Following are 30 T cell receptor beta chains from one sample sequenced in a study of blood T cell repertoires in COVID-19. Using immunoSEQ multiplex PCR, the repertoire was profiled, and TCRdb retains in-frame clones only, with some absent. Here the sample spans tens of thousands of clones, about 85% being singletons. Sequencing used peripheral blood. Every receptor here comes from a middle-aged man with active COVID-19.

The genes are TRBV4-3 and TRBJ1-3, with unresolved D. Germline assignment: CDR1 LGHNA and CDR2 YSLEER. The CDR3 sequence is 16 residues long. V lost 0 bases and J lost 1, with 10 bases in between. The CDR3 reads CASSQDLSRSGNTIYF. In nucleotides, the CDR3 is TGCGCCAGCAGCCAAGATCTTAGCAGATCTGGAAACACCATATATTTT.

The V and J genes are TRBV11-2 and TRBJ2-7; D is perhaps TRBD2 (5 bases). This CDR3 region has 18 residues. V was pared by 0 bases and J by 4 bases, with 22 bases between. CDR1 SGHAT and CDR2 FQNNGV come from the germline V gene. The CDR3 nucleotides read TGTGCCAGCAGCTTAGATTCAGTGGCGGGCCCTCGCCGGTACGAGCAGTACTTC. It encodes CASSLDSVAGPRRYEQYF.

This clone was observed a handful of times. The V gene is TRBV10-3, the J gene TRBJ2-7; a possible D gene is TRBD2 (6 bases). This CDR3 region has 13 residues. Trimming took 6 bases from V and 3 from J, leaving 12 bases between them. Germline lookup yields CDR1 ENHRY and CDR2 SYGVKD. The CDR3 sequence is CAIRGGLDYEQYF. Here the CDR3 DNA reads TGTGCCATCAGGGGAGGACTCGACTACGAGCAGTACTTC.

CDR3 bases: TGTGCCTGGATCGTTACAGGGGGGCGCGAGCAGTACTTC. Its translation is CAWIVTGGREQYF. The chain uses TRBV30 and TRBJ2-7, with TRBD1 matching over 8 bases. Germline lookup yields CDR1 GTSNPN and CDR2 SVGIG (reference sequence). Trimming cost V 4 bases and J 6 bases; bases outside gene matches: 8. The length of the CDR3 is 13 residues.

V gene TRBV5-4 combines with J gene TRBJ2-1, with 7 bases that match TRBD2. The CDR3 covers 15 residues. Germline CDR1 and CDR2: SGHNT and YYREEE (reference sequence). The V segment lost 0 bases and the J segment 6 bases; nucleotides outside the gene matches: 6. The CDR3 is CASSLGPSGFNEQFF. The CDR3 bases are TGTGCCAGCAGCTTGGGTCCTAGCGGCTTCAATGAGCAGTTCTTC.

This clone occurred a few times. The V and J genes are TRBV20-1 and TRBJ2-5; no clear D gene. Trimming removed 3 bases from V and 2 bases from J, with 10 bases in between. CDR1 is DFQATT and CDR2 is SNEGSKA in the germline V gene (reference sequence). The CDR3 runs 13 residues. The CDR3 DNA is TGCAGTGCTAGTCTCCCGTCTCAAGAGACCCAGTACTTC. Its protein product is CSASLPSQETQYF.

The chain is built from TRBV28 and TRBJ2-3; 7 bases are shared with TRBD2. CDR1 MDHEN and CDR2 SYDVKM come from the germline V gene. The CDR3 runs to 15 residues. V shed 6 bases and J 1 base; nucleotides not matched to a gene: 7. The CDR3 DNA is TGTGCCAGCAGCCCGTCTCTAGCGGGCACAGATACGCAGTATTTT. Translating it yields CASSPSLAGTDTQYF.

The CDR3 bases are TGTGCCAGCAGCCTCCGTACTAGCTTTCGAGAGACCCAGTACTTC. Translation: CASSLRTSFRETQYF. This chain links TRBV14 with TRBJ2-5, with D perhaps matching TRBD2 (6 bases). The CDR3 length is 15 residues. Germline loops: CDR1 SGHDN, CDR2 FVKESK. Trimming took off 4 bases at V and 4 bases at J, with 16 bases between the two ends.

CDR3 DNA: TGCGCCAGCAGAATGGGACAGGGGATCTACAATGAGCAGTTCTTC. Translation: CASRMGQGIYNEQFF. This chain joins TRBV5-1 and TRBJ2-1, with 10 bases that match TRBD1. Germline values: CDR1 SGHRS, CDR2 YFSETQ. This CDR3 contains 15 residues. Germline trimming cut 5 bases from V and 3 bases from J; bases unmatched to any gene: 5.

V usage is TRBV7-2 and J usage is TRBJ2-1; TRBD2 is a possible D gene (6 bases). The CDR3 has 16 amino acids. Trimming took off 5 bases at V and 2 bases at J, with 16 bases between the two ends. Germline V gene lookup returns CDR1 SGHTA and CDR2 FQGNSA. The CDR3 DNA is TGTGCCAGCAGCATTAGCGGATTGGCGCCCTACAATGAGCAGTTCTTC. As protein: CASSISGLAPYNEQFF.

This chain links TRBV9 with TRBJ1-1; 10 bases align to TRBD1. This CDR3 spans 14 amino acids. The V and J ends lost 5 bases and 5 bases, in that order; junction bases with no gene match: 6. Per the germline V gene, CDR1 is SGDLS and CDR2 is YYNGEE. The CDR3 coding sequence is TGTGCCAGCAGTTCTAGGACAGGGGGGACTGAAGCTTTCTTT. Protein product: CASSSRTGGTEAFF.

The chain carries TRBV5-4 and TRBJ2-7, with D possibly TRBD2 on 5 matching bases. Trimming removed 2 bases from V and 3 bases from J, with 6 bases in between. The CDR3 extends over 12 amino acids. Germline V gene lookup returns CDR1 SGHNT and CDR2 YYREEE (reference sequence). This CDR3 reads CASSFGVYEQYF. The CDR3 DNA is TGTGCCAGCAGCTTCGGGGTCTACGAGCAGTACTTC.

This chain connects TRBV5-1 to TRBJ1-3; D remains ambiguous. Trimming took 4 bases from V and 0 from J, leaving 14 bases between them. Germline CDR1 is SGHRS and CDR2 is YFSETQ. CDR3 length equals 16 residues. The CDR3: CASSEGGALSGNTIYF. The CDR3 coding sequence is TGCGCCAGCAGCGAAGGAGGCGCACTCTCTGGAAACACCATATATTTT.

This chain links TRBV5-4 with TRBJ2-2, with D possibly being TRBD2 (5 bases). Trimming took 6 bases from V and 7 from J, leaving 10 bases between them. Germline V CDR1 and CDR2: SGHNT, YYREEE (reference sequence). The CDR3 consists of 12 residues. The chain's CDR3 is CASNTAGGELFF. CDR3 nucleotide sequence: TGTGCCAGCAACACGGCGGGCGGGGAGCTGTTTTTT.

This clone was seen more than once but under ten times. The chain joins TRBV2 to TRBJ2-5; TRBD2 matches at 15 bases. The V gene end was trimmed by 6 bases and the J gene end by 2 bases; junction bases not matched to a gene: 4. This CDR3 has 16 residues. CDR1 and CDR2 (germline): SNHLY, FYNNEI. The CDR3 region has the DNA TGTGCCAGCAGACGTGGACTAGCGGGAGGGCAAGAGACCCAGTACTTC. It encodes CASRRGLAGGQETQYF.

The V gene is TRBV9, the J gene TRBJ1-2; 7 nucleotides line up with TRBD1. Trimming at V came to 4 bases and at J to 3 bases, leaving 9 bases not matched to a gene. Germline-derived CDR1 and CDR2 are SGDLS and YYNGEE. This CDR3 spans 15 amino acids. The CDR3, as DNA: TGTGCCAGCAGCCTCAGACAGGGAGATTACTATGGCTACACCTTC. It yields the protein CASSLRQGDYYGYTF.

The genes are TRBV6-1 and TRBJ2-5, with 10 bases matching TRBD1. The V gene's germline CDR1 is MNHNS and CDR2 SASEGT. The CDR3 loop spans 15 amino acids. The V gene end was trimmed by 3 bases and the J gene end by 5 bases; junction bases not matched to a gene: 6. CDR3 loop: CASSDLGQGWETQYF. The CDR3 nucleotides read TGTGCCAGCAGTGATCTGGGACAGGGGTGGGAGACCCAGTACTTC.

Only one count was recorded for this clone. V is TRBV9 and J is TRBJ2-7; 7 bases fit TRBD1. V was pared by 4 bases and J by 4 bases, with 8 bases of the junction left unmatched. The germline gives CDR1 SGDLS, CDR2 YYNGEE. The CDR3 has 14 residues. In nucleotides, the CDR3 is TGTGCCAGCAGCCCCTGGGACAGCTCGTACGAGCAGTACTTC. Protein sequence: CASSPWDSSYEQYF.

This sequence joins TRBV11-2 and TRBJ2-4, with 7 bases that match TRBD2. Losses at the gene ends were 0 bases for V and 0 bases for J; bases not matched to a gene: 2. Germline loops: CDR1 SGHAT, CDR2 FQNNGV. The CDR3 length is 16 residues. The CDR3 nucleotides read TGTGCCAGCAGCTTAGAGGGGGGGTTAGCCAAAAACATTCAGTACTTC. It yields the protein CASSLEGGLAKNIQYF.

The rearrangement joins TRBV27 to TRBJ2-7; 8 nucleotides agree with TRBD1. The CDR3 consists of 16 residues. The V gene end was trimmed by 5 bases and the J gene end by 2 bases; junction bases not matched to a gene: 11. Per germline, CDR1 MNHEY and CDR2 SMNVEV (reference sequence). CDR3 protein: CASSNSRGRSPYEQYF. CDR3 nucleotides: TGTGCCAGCAGTAACTCCAGGGGGCGCTCTCCCTACGAGCAGTACTTC.

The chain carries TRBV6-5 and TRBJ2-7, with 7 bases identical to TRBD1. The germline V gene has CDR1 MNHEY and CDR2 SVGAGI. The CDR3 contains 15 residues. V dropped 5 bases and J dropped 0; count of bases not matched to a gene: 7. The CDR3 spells CASSRRGQSSYEQYF. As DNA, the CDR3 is TGTGCCAGCAGTAGAAGGGGGCAGAGCTCCTACGAGCAGTACTTC.

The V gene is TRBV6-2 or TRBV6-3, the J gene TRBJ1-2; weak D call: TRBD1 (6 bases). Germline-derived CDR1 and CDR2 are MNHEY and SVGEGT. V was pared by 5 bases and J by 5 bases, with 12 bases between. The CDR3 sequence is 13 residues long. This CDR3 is CASSDGQMYGYTF. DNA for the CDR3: TGTGCCAGCAGTGATGGACAGATGTATGGCTACACCTTC.

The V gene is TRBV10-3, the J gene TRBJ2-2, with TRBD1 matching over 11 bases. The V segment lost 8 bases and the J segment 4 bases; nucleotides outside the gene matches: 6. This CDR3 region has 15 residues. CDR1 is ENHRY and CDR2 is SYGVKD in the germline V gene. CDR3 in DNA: TGTGCCATCGGCCGGGACAGGGGGATCACCGGGGAGCTGTTTTTT. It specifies CAIGRDRGITGELFF.

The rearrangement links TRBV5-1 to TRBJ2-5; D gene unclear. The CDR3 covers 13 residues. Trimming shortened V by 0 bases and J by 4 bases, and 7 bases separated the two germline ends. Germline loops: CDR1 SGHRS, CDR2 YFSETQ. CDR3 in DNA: TGCGCCAGCAGCTTGGGACTGAGAGAGACCCAGTACTTC. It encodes CASSLGLRETQYF.

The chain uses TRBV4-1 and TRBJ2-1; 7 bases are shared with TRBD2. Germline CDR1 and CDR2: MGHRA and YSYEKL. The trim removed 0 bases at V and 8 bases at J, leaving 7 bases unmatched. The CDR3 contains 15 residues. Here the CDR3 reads CASSQEGLGSYEQFF. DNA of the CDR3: TGCGCCAGCAGCCAAGAAGGACTAGGGTCCTATGAGCAGTTCTTC.

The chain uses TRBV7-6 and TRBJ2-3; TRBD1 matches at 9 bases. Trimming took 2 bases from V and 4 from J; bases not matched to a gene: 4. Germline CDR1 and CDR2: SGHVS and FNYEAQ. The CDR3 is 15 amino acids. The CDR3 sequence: CASSLSGTGSDTQYF. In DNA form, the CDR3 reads TGTGCCAGCAGCTTATCCGGGACAGGGTCAGATACGCAGTATTTT.

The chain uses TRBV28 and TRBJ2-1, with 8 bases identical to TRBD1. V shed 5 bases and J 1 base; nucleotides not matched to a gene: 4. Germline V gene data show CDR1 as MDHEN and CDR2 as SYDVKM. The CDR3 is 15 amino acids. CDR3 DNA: TGTGCCAGCAGTCCTCGACAGGGGTCCTACAATGAGCAGTTCTTC. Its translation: CASSPRQGSYNEQFF.

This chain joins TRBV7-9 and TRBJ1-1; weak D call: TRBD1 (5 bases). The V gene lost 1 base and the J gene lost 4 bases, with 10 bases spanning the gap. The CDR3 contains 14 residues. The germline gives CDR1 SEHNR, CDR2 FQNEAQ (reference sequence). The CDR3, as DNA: TGTGCCAGCAGCTTAGGCGTGGGGCGCACTGAAGCTTTCTTT. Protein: CASSLGVGRTEAFF. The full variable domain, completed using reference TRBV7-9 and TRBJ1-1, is DTGVSQNPRHKITKRGQNVTFRCDPISEHNRLYWYRQTLGQGPEFLTYFQNEAQLEKSRLLSDRFSAERPKGSFSTLEIQRTEQGDSAMYLCASSLGVGRTEAFFGQGTRLTVV.

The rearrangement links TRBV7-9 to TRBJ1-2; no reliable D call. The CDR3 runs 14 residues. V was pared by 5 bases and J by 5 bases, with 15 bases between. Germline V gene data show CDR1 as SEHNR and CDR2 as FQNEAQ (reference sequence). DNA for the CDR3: TGTGCCAGCAGCCCCGAAGCTTTTTTGTATGGCTACACCTTC. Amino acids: CASSPEAFLYGYTF. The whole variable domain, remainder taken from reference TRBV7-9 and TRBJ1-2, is DTGVSQNPRHKITKRGQNVTFRCDPISEHNRLYWYRQTLGQGPEFLTYFQNEAQLEKSRLLSDRFSAERPKGSFSTLEIQRTEQGDSAMYLCASSPEAFLYGYTFGSGTRLTVV.

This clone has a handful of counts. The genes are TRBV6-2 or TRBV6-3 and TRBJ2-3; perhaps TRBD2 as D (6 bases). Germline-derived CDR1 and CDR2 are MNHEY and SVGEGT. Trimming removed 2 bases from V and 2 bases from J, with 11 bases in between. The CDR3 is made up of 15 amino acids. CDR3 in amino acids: CASSYGGDDTDTQYF. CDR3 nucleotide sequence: TGTGCCAGCAGTTACGGCGGGGACGACACAGATACGCAGTATTTT.